Each of the 16 T cell receptor beta chains below was sequenced from the same sample in a study of T cell responses to AZD1222 COVID-19 vaccine. Some clones are missing from TCRdb's copy, which holds only in-frame ones; the method was immunoSEQ multiplex PCR. The sample comprises some 150,000 clones, over 75% of which are singletons, and about 5.4% rests with the top ten. The sequencing used peripheral blood, collected 28 days after the second dose of the MenACWY control vaccine. These TCRs come from an adult who received the MenACWY meningococcal vaccine as a control.

The rearrangement uses TRBV12-5 and TRBJ1-1, with 8 bases lining up with TRBD1. This CDR3 comprises 17 residues. V lost 7 bases to trimming and J lost 1 base; unmatched junction nucleotides: 14. Germline V gene sequence: CDR1 LGHNT, CDR2 FRNRAP. Here the CDR3 DNA reads TGTGCTAGTGCCGAGCGTGGCCTGGACAGGGCGAACACTGAAGCTTTCTTT. This sequence encodes CASAERGLDRANTEAFF.

This chain uses TRBV9 with TRBJ1-6; D is possibly TRBD1 (5 bases). Trimming took 3 bases from V and 10 from J, leaving 8 bases between them. From germline, CDR1 is SGDLS and CDR2 YYNGEE. The CDR3 is made up of 12 amino acids. The CDR3 DNA follows: TGTGCCAGCAGCGACGCAGGGTCACCCCTCCACTTT. This translates into CASSDAGSPLHF.

The chain joins TRBV28 to TRBJ1-2; D not resolved. There are 12 residues in the CDR3. Germline loops: CDR1 MDHEN, CDR2 SYDVKM. V was clipped by 2 bases and J by 8 bases, with 9 bases between them. CDR3 residues: CASSLGYKGYTF. CDR3 nucleotides: TGTGCCAGCAGTTTAGGGTATAAAGGCTACACCTTC.

The V call is TRBV6-5, the J call TRBJ1-3; perhaps TRBD1 as D (6 bases). V shed 8 bases and J shed 4 bases, with 18 bases lying between them. This CDR3 has 15 amino acids. Germline CDR1 and CDR2: MNHEY and SVGAGI. The CDR3 loop reads CASQAYMTGGNTIYF. DNA of the CDR3: TGTGCCAGCCAAGCCTACATGACAGGAGGAAACACCATATATTTT.

The chain joins TRBV30 to TRBJ2-5, with D maybe TRBD2 (7 bases). The V gene lost 1 base and the J gene lost 9 bases, with 21 bases spanning the gap. This CDR3 is built from 15 residues. From germline, CDR1 is GTSNPN and CDR2 SVGIG (reference sequence). CDR3 bases: TGTGCCTGGAGTGCGGGGGCTGGGCGGGGGTTGGCCCAGTACTTC. Protein sequence: CAWSAGAGRGLAQYF.

The chain employs TRBV27 and TRBJ2-1, with D possibly being TRBD2 (5 bases). Germline loops: CDR1 MNHEY, CDR2 SMNVEV (reference sequence). The CDR3 spans 14 residues. The V and J ends lost 6 bases and 10 bases respectively, with 19 bases between them. Written as DNA, the CDR3 is TGTGCCAGCAGGCCGCCGGGAACGCTACTCGAGCAGTTCTTC. Protein product: CASRPPGTLLEQFF.

The chain uses TRBV7-3 and TRBJ2-2, with 10 bases lining up with TRBD1. This CDR3 comprises 15 residues. V gave up 2 bases and J gave up 5 bases; unmatched junction bases: 2. Germline CDR1 and CDR2: SGHTA and FQGTGA. In nucleotides, the CDR3 is TGTGCCAGCAGCTTAGGGACAGGGGTAACCGGGGAGCTGTTTTTT. Translating it yields CASSLGTGVTGELFF.

The chain uses TRBV14 and TRBJ2-1; D is uncertain. The V end lost 4 bases, the J end lost 6 bases, and 13 bases lay between the germline ends. The CDR3 loop spans 14 amino acids. CDR1 is SGHDN and CDR2 is FVKESK in the germline V gene. CDR3 coding DNA: TGTGCCAGCAGCCTGGAATTGGAGCTCAATGAGCAGTTCTTC. Translation gives CASSLELELNEQFF.

This chain joins TRBV7-9 and TRBJ1-6; 12 nucleotides line up with TRBD1. Germline trimming cut 6 bases from V and 6 bases from J; bases unmatched to any gene: 6. CDR1 and CDR2 (germline): SEHNR, FQNEAQ (reference sequence). The length of the CDR3 is 16 residues. The CDR3 protein is CASRLGTGGFNSPLHF. CDR3 sequence (DNA): TGTGCCAGCAGGCTCGGGACAGGGGGCTTTAATTCACCCCTCCACTTT.

V is TRBV30 and J is TRBJ1-2, with D perhaps TRBD1 (6 bases). Trimming pared 2 bases from V and 4 bases from J, leaving 17 bases between. Germline CDR1 and CDR2: GTSNPN and SVGIG (reference sequence). CDR3 length equals 15 residues. The CDR3 loop is CAWSPRQVGSYGYTF. As DNA, the CDR3 is TGTGCCTGGAGTCCTAGACAGGTGGGGAGCTATGGCTACACCTTC. The full variable domain, with the rest looked up from reference TRBV30 and TRBJ1-2, is SQTIHQWPATLVQPVGSPLSLECTVEGTSNPNLYWYRQAAGRGLQLLFYSVGIGQISSEVPQNLSASRPQDRQFILSSKKLLLSDSGFYLCAWSPRQVGSYGYTFGSGTRLTVV.

The genes are TRBV7-2 and TRBJ1-1, with a tentative D call TRBD1 (5 bases). V lost 1 base to trimming and J lost 5 bases, with 11 bases between them. CDR3 length equals 14 residues. CDR1 and CDR2 from the germline V gene are SGHTA and FQGNSA. In nucleotides, the CDR3 is TGTGCCAGCAGCTTAGTAGGGGCAGGTACTGAAGCTTTCTTT. Protein product: CASSLVGAGTEAFF.

J is TRBJ1-2 and V is TRBV10-1; 8 positions agree with TRBD1. Germline V gene lookup returns CDR1 WNHNN and CDR2 SYGVQD (reference sequence). The V and J ends lost 11 bases and 4 bases, in that order; junction bases with no gene match: 9. This CDR3 contains 13 residues. The CDR3 bases are TGCGCCGGACAGACAGGGGCGGGCTATGGCTACACCTTC. It translates to CAGQTGAGYGYTF.

This clone was detected only a few times. The rearrangement links TRBV28 to TRBJ2-7; 9 positions agree with TRBD1. The CDR3 has 13 amino acids. CDR1 MDHEN and CDR2 SYDVKM come from the germline V gene. V was pared by 4 bases and J by 6 bases, with 4 bases of the junction left unmatched. The CDR3 reads CASSYTGGGEQYF. CDR3 coding DNA: TGTGCCAGCAGTTACACAGGGGGCGGCGAGCAGTACTTC.

V and J are TRBV2 and TRBJ2-1; no clear D gene. The length of the CDR3 is 14 residues. Germline V gives CDR1 SNHLY, CDR2 FYNNEI. V was cut by 5 bases and J by 10 bases, with 18 bases left in between. CDR3 protein: CASSLSLGLGEQFF. CDR3 DNA sequence: TGTGCCAGCAGTTTAAGCTTGGGGTTAGGCGAGCAGTTCTTC.

The chain is built from TRBV27 and TRBJ1-2; 7 nucleotides match TRBD1. Per the germline V gene, CDR1 is MNHEY and CDR2 is SMNVEV (reference sequence). The CDR3 contains 13 residues. J lost 2 bases, V lost 5 bases, and 2 bases had no gene match. The CDR3 loop reads CASSEQGNYGYTF. The CDR3 coding sequence is TGTGCCAGCAGTGAACAGGGGAACTATGGCTACACCTTC.

This rearrangement joins TRBV3-1 (or the pseudogene TRBV3-2) to TRBJ1-4; no reliable D call. This CDR3 comprises 17 residues. V was pared by 0 bases and J by 8 bases, with 19 bases between. Looked up from germline, CDR1 is LGHDT and CDR2 is YNNKEL (reference sequence). The CDR3 DNA sequence: TGTGCCAGCAGCCAAGAGCACGGGTCCAAGGAGCGGGAAAAACTGTTTTTT. Its translation is CASSQEHGSKEREKLFF.